This TCR beta chain was captured in a study of response to subunit inactivated influenza vaccine listed by TCRdb under 2018. In the study overall: Deep quantitative T cell receptor repertoire profiling was used in the study to track responses to a trivalent subunit inactivated influenza vaccine. What the study reported, not specific to this receptor: It was suggested by the authors that each seasonal influenza vaccination may recruit only a limited number of new T cells.

From a lookup of the germline V gene, CDR1 and CDR2 are ENHRY and SYGVKD. Cut back by 3 bases and 0 bases, the V and J ends lie 9 bases apart. Taken from cysteine to phenylalanine, the CDR3 has 14 residues. Only CDR3 DNA is held: 42 bases, read in frame from base 1. Ten or more counts support this clonotype. Its target antigen remains unknown. Within one base of it there is no much larger clone, and no base qualities were kept. The library was produced with RT-PCR. The data were produced on an Illumina HiSeq 2500. TCRdb trimmed the raw reads at Q25, called clones with MiXCR and kept productive beta chains. When rows share a CDR3 protein, they turn into one entry using the most common DNA and genes. Across this sample there are about 780,000 distinct CDR3 sequences, with less than 20% seen only once. The leading ten clones occupy approximately 11% of the sample.

The material was PBMCs from blood, obtained about 5 days after vaccination. The receptor was isolated from a man aged 45-65 years who received an inactivated influenza vaccine. Donor details come from another sample of the same person, matched by shared clones. The receptor chain draws on TRBV10-3 and TRBJ2-7, with the D gene not confidently named. For the CDR3, the sequence is CAISEGRSSYEQYF. At the DNA level, the sequence is TGTGCCATCAGTGAAGGACGGAGCTCCTACGAGCAGTACTTC.